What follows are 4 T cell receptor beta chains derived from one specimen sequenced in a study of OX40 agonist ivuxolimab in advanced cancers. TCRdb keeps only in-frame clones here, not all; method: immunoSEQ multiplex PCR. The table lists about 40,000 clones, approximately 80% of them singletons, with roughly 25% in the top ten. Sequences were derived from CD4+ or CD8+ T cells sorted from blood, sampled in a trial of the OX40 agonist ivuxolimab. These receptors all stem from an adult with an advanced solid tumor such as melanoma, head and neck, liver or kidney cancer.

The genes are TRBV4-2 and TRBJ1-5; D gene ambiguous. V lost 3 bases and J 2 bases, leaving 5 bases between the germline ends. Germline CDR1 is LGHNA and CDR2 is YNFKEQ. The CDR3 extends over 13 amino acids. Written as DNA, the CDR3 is TGTGCCAGCAGCCAGTTTGGCAATCAGCCCCAGCATTTT. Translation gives CASSQFGNQPQHF.

CDR3 DNA: TGTGCCAGCAGCAAAGATAGGTTAGCGGGGGGTCACAATGAGCAGTTCTTC. Protein product: CASSKDRLAGGHNEQFF. The chain employs TRBV9 and TRBJ2-1, with 10 bases aligning to TRBD2. Germline V CDR1 and CDR2: SGDLS, YYNGEE. V shed 4 bases and J 5 bases; nucleotides not matched to a gene: 12. The CDR3 runs to 17 residues.

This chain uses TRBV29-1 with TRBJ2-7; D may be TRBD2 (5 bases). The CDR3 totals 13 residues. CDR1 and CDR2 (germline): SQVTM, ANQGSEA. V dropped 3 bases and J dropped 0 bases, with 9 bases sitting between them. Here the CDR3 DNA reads TGCAGCGTTGAGGTTAGCGACTCCTACGAGCAGTACTTC. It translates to CSVEVSDSYEQYF.

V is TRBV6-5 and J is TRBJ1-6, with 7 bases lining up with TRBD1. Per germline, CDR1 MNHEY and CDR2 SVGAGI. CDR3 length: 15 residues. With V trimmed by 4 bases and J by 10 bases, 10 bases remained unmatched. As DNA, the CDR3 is TGTGCCAGCAGTTTACAGACAGGGTTAAGGTCACCCCTCCACTTT. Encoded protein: CASSLQTGLRSPLHF.